Below, 20 T cell receptor beta chains from the same sample are listed, as sequenced in a study of blood T cell repertoires in COVID-19. Sequencing was performed with immunoSEQ multiplex PCR; in TCRdb, only in-frame clones are kept and a portion is missing. The sample has over 150,000 clones; about 85% are singletons. Sequencing used peripheral blood. The receptors shown here come from a man between 60 and 75 years old with COVID-19, enrolled during active disease.

This chain uses TRBV7-6 with TRBJ1-6, with D possibly matching TRBD1 (6 bases). V shed 0 bases and J shed 0 bases, with 15 bases lying between them. In germline, CDR1 is SGHVS, CDR2 FNYEAQ. The CDR3 extends over 19 amino acids. The CDR3 region is CASSLAIVGGSSYNSPLHF. The CDR3 DNA reads TGTGCCAGCAGCTTAGCGATCGTAGGGGGAAGCTCCTATAATTCACCCCTCCACTTT.

DNA of the CDR3: TGTGCCAGCAGTATCTGGGACAGGTTGTACGAGCAGTACTTC. The encoded protein is CASSIWDRLYEQYF. V and J are TRBV28 and TRBJ2-7, with 8 bases identical to TRBD1. This CDR3 has 14 residues. In germline, CDR1 is MDHEN, CDR2 SYDVKM. The junction had 7 bases not matched to a gene; V was cut back by 5 bases and J by 4 bases.

V and J are TRBV6-2 or TRBV6-3 and TRBJ1-1; a possible D gene is TRBD1 (5 bases). The germline CDR1 and CDR2 sequences are MNHEY and SVGEGT. The CDR3 length is 12 residues. The V end lost 4 bases, the J end lost 6 bases, and 9 bases lay between the germline ends. CDR3 in amino acids: CASSSGFAEAFF. The CDR3, as DNA: TGTGCCAGCAGTTCAGGGTTCGCTGAAGCTTTCTTT.

The chain combines TRBV3-1 (or the pseudogene TRBV3-2) with TRBJ2-5; 11 bases fit TRBD2. The CDR3 spans 16 residues. Germline V gives CDR1 LGHDT, CDR2 YNNKEL (reference sequence). V trimming: 1 base; J trimming: 2 bases; junction bases outside the gene matches: 3. As DNA, the CDR3 is TGTGCCAGCAGCCAAGGGGTAGCGGGGGGGCAAGAGACCCAGTACTTC. Amino acids: CASSQGVAGGQETQYF.

This clone was found a few times. The chain joins TRBV4-3 to TRBJ1-3, with a weak D call TRBD1 (6 bases). CDR1 and CDR2 from the germline V gene are LGHNA and YSLEER. This CDR3 spans 16 amino acids. Trimming took off 1 base at V and 4 bases at J, with 14 bases between the two ends. CDR3: CASSQVGGAGGNTIYF. The CDR3 DNA reads TGCGCCAGCAGCCAAGTGGGGGGGGCGGGAGGAAACACCATATATTTT.

CDR3 protein: CAIGRDVNEKLFF. CDR3 DNA sequence: TGTGCCATCGGGCGGGACGTTAATGAAAAACTGTTTTTT. The chain is built from TRBV10-3 and TRBJ1-4, with D possibly TRBD1 on 5 matching bases. Trimming left V 8 bases short and J 4 bases short, with 11 bases between. The CDR3 length is 13 residues. Germline V CDR1 and CDR2: ENHRY, SYGVKD.

The V call is TRBV5-5, the J call TRBJ1-2, with TRBD1 matching over 8 bases. This CDR3 spans 16 amino acids. The germline V gene has CDR1 SGHKS and CDR2 YYEKEE (reference sequence). Trimming removed 5 bases from V and 2 bases from J; junction bases left unmatched: 11. The CDR3 nucleotides read TGTGCCAGCAGTACAGGGGGGACACCTACCAACTATGGCTACACCTTC. It codes for CASSTGGTPTNYGYTF.

The CDR3 spells CASSLRDTIYEQYF. The DNA for the CDR3 is TGTGCCAGCAGCTTGAGGGACACCATCTACGAGCAGTACTTC. The chain uses TRBV5-6 and TRBJ2-7; a possible D gene is TRBD1 (6 bases). Trimming shortened V by 1 base and J by 3 bases, and 11 bases separated the two germline ends. Germline V gene lookup returns CDR1 SGHDT and CDR2 YYEEEE. This CDR3 is 14 amino acids long.

V and J are TRBV27 and TRBJ1-5; 7 bases align to TRBD1. Looked up from germline, CDR1 is MNHEY and CDR2 is SMNVEV (reference sequence). J was trimmed by 6 bases and V by 4 bases; bases with no gene match: 6. CDR3 length: 14 residues. CDR3 nucleotide sequence: TGTGCCAGCAGTTCGACAGGGTTCCCTCAGCCCCAGCATTTT. Translating it yields CASSSTGFPQPQHF.

In nucleotides, the CDR3 is TGTGCTAGTGAGGACAGCGGGATGTCCTACGAGCAGTACTTC. It encodes CASEDSGMSYEQYF. The gene calls are TRBV12-5 and TRBJ2-7; D is perhaps TRBD2 (7 bases). This CDR3 contains 14 residues. Trimming pared 7 bases from V and 1 base from J, leaving 14 bases between. The germline V gene encodes CDR1 LGHNT and CDR2 FRNRAP.

V and J are TRBV12-3 or TRBV12-4 and TRBJ2-7; unclear D gene. The CDR3 spans 13 residues. Trimming shortened V by 1 base and J by 1 base, and 5 bases separated the two germline ends. In nucleotides, the CDR3 is TGTGCCAGCAGTTTAGGGCCGTCCTACGAGCAGTACTTC. Residues: CASSLGPSYEQYF.

The chain has TRBV6-6 and TRBJ1-1, with 7 bases that match TRBD1. Germline assignment: CDR1 MNHNY and CDR2 SVGAGI (reference sequence). This CDR3 is built from 13 residues. The J segment lost 0 bases and the V segment lost 10 bases, leaving 5 bases of the junction unmatched. Here the CDR3 reads CATTGQMNTEAFF. For the CDR3, the DNA is TGTGCCACCACGGGACAGATGAACACTGAAGCTTTCTTT.

The genes are TRBV29-1 and TRBJ1-2; 7 positions agree with TRBD1. The CDR3 is made up of 14 amino acids. The V gene's germline CDR1 is SQVTM and CDR2 ANQGSEA. V was clipped by 5 bases and J by 4 bases; unmatched bases: 10. CDR3 in amino acids: CSVMPGQFTYGYTF. DNA for the CDR3: TGCAGCGTTATGCCGGGACAGTTTACCTATGGCTACACCTTC.

This chain uses TRBV28 with TRBJ1-5; 8 nucleotides match TRBD1. This CDR3 contains 15 residues. CDR1 and CDR2 (germline): MDHEN, SYDVKM. The ends lost 5 bases at V and 1 base at J; junction bases unmatched: 4. In nucleotides, the CDR3 is TGTGCCAGCAGTCCGGGACAGGTGAGCAATCAGCCCCAGCATTTT. This translates into CASSPGQVSNQPQHF.

V usage is TRBV6-5 and J usage is TRBJ2-2; D possibly corresponds to TRBD2 (5 bases). The V end lost 5 bases, the J end lost 3 bases, and 10 bases lay between the germline ends. The V gene's germline CDR1 is MNHEY and CDR2 SVGAGI. The CDR3 extends over 14 amino acids. CDR3 in amino acids: CASSPRRDTGELFF. The CDR3 DNA reads as TGTGCCAGCAGTCCGAGGCGGGACACCGGGGAGCTGTTTTTT.

The chain is built from TRBV6-5 and TRBJ1-2; 9 bases match TRBD1. The CDR3 contains 14 residues. Germline values: CDR1 MNHEY, CDR2 SVGAGI. The J segment lost 5 bases and the V segment lost 6 bases, leaving 7 bases of the junction unmatched. CDR3: CASRGTGGSYGYTF. The CDR3 DNA follows: TGTGCCAGCAGGGGTACAGGGGGCTCTTATGGCTACACCTTC.

The chain uses TRBV14 and TRBJ2-3; 13 positions agree with TRBD2. J lost 6 bases, V lost 3 bases, and 18 bases had no gene match. Germline V lookup: CDR1 SGHDN, CDR2 FVKESK. The CDR3 has 20 residues. CDR3 DNA sequence: TGTGCCAGCAGCCACGCACTAGCGGGGGGGCCTATTTTTATTCTCGATACGCAGTATTTT. This gives the protein CASSHALAGGPIFILDTQYF.

The genes are TRBV7-5 and TRBJ1-5. TRBV7-5 is a pseudogene locus. CDR3 size: 16 residues. CDR3 in amino acids: CARSLVRRDSNQPQHF. The CDR3 DNA sequence: TGTGCCAGAAGCTTAGTGAGGAGGGATAGCAATCAGCCCCAGCATTTT.

The gene calls are TRBV6-2 or TRBV6-3 and TRBJ1-1; no definite D call. Trimming cost V 5 bases and J 4 bases, with 14 bases left between them. CDR1 and CDR2 (germline): MNHEY, SVGEGT. The CDR3 totals 14 residues. CDR3 residues: CASSVDQPGTEAFF. The CDR3 DNA sequence: TGTGCCAGCAGTGTAGACCAACCGGGCACTGAAGCTTTCTTT.

This sequence joins TRBV2 and TRBJ1-1, with a possible D match to TRBD1 (5 bases). Trimming left V 6 bases short and J 11 bases short, with 19 bases between. The CDR3 has 13 amino acids. Germline CDR1 is SNHLY and CDR2 is FYNNEI. The CDR3 bases are TGTGCCAGCAGGGACAACTCTCCGGCGGCCGCTTTCTTT. Encoded protein: CASRDNSPAAAFF.